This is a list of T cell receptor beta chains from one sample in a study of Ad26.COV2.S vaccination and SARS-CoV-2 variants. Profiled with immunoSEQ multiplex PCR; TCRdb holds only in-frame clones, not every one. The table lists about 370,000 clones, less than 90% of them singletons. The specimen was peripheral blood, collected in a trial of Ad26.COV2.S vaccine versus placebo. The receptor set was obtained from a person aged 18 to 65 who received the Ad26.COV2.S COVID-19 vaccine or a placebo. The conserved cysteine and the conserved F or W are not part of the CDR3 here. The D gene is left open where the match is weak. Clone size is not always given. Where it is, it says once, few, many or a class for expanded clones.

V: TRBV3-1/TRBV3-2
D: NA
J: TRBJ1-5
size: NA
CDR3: ASSPSGVAGNQPQH

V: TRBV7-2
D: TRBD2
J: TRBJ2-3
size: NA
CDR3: ASSLPGTSGGAGGDTQY

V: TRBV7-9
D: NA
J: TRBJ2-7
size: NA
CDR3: ASSLGRYEQY

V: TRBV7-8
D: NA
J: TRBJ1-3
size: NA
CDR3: ASSFFFGGGGQISGNTIY

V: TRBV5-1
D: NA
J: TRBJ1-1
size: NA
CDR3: ASSLVPGAEAF

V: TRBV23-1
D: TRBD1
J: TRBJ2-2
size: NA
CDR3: ASSQAQGATNTGELF

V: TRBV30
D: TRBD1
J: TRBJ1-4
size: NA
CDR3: AWSVQGATNEKLF

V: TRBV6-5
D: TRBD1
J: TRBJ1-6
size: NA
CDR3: ASSYSWTGSSPLH

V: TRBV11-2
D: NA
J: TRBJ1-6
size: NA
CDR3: ASSFAVDSHNSPLH

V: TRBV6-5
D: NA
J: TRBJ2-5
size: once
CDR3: ATDARYQETQY

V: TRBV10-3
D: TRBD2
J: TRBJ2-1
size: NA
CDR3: AISSGGGYNEQF

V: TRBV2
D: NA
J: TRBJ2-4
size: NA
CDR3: ASMRGTEAKNIQY

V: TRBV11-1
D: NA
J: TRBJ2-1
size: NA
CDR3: ASSLDFGEQF

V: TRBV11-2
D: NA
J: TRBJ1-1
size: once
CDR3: ASSLDASEAF